Listed below are T cell receptor beta chains from one sample, sequenced in a study of T-cell memory formation after mild COVID-19. Each CDR3 protein gets one entry after TCRdb re-called the 5' RACE reads with MiXCR. This sample has fewer than 60,000 distinct CDR3 sequences, with about a quarter found just once. Material: PBMCs or a T cell subset sorted from them (not recorded which). All receptors come from a young man who had mild COVID-19 (a few samples of this study predate the infection). Cell type and time point are not known. The CDR3 runs from the conserved cysteine through the conserved F or W. D genes are given only for firm matches. Clone size is shown for a subset of rows, as once, few, many or a class of expanded clone.

TRBD1	TRBV7-6	.	15	TRBJ1-3	TGTGCCAGCAGCTTAAACAGGGGCTCTGGAAACACCATATATTTT	CASSLNRGSGNTIYF
.	TRBV7-9	.	14	TRBJ1-1	TGTGCCAGCAGCGGACCGTTCCAGGGGCCTGAAGCTTTCTTT	CASSGPFQGPEAFF
.	TRBV4-2	.	16	TRBJ2-5	TGTGCCAGCAGCCAAAGGGATGAGGGGGACCAAGAGACCCAGTACTTC	CASSQRDEGDQETQYF
TRBD2	TRBV11-1	few	16	TRBJ2-2	TGTGCCAGCAGGGGACTAGCGGAGCAGAACACCGGGGAGCTGTTTTTT	CASRGLAEQNTGELFF
TRBD1	TRBV25-1	.	16	TRBJ2-4	TGTGCCAGCAGTATGGACAGGGGGGTAGCCAAAAACATTCAGTACTTC	CASSMDRGVAKNIQYF
.	TRBV13	.	21	TRBJ1-3	TGTGCCAGCAGCCAAGGAGCCGGAGCCCTCAGTGACCTGTACGCTGGAAACACCATATATTTT	CASSQGAGALSDLYAGNTIYF
TRBD2	TRBV4-1	few	16	TRBJ2-2	TGCGCCAGCAGCCAAGGACTAGCGGGGGGACCCGGGGAGCTGTTTTTT	CASSQGLAGGPGELFF
TRBD1	TRBV3-1	few	14	TRBJ2-7	TGTGCCAGCAGCCAAGGACAGGGGTCCTACGAGCAGTACTTC	CASSQGQGSYEQYF
TRBD2	TRBV4-1	few	15	TRBJ2-3	TGCGCCAGCAGCCGGACTAGCGGGGGGACCGATACGCAGTATTTT	CASSRTSGGTDTQYF
.	TRBV6-5	few	12	TRBJ2-1	TGTGCCAGCAGCCCCGGCAGAAATGAGCAGTTCTTC	CASSPGRNEQFF
.	TRBV4-1	.	15	TRBJ2-7	TGCGCCAGCAGCCAAGAGGACGTCGACCCCTACGAGCAGTACTTC	CASSQEDVDPYEQYF
TRBD2	TRBV12-3/TRBV12-4	.	15	TRBJ2-5	TGTGCCAGCAGCGGACTAGCGGGGGCCGCTGGGACCCAGTACTTC	CASSGLAGAAGTQYF
.	TRBV11-2	few	13	TRBJ2-7	TGTGCCAGCAGCCCCGACAGCGCCTACGAGCAGTACTTC	CASSPDSAYEQYF
.	TRBV6-5	few	13	TRBJ2-7	TGTGCCAGCAGTTACTCCGCTCGACGCGAGCAGTACTTC	CASSYSARREQYF
TRBD2	TRBV27	.	14	TRBJ2-5	TGTGCCAGCAGTTTTGTTGGACTAGGGGAGACCCAGTACTTC	CASSFVGLGETQYF
TRBD1	TRBV6-6	few	16	TRBJ1-1	TGTGCCAGCAGCCTTCCCCTTGACAGGGTGAATATTGAAGCTTTCTTT	CASSLPLDRVNIEAFF